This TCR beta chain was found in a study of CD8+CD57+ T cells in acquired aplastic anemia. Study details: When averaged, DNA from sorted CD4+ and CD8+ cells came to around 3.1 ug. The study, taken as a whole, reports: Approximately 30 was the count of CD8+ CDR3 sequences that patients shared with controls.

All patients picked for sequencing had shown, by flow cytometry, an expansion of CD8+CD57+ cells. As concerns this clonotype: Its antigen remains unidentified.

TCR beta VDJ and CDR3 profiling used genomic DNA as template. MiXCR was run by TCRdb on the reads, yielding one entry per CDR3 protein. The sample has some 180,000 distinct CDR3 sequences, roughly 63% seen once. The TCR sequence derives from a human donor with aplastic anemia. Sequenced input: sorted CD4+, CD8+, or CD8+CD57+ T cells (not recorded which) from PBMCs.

The CDR3 loop is CASSTGGRNYGYTF. CDR3 coding DNA: TGTGCCAGCAGTACAGGGGGGCGCAACTATGGCTACACCTTC. This chain uses TRBV6-6 with TRBJ1-2, with 8 bases identical to TRBD1. CDR1 is MNHNY, CDR2 SVGAGI, per germline (reference sequence). The CDR3 runs 14 residues. Germline trimming cut 5 bases from V and 2 bases from J; bases unmatched to any gene: 4.